These 10 T cell receptor beta chains originate from one sample sequenced in a study of cytomegalovirus exposure and HLA in healthy donors (dated by TCRdb to between 2016 and 2019). The method was the immunoSEQ multiplex PCR assay. The multiplex PCR relied on a mix of 60 forward primers for TCR Vbeta segments and 13 reverse primers for TCR Jbeta segments. The table was pulled from immuneACCESS by TCRdb, which kept in-frame rearrangements only. Such tables lose some clones; where checked, under half of the loss comes from unresolved V genes, and the rest has no known cause. Within this sample are 200,000 to 250,000 clones, with approximately 79% of them counted one time only. Of the sample, about 1.8% falls within the top ten clones. Sequencing used PBMCs. These TCRs come from a man over 45 in good health and CMV-seronegative.

The chain employs TRBV19 and TRBJ1-5, with 10 bases aligning to TRBD1. The CDR3 extends over 13 amino acids. With V trimmed by 6 bases and J by 5 bases, 1 base remained unmatched. CDR1 is LNHDA, CDR2 SQIVND, per germline (reference sequence). The CDR3 sequence is CASRTGGYQPQHF. The CDR3 nucleotides read TGTGCCAGTAGGACAGGGGGCTATCAGCCCCAGCATTTT.

This clone was seen only a few times. The rearrangement joins TRBV9 to TRBJ1-2; the D gene is possibly TRBD1 (5 bases). Germline CDR1 is SGDLS and CDR2 is YYNGEE. The CDR3 totals 15 residues. V was pared by 3 bases and J by 0 bases, with 12 bases between. The CDR3 sequence is CASSAVTGANYGYTF. In DNA, the CDR3 is TGTGCCAGCAGCGCGGTTACGGGGGCTAACTATGGCTACACCTTC.

This clone was counted between two and nine times. Germline and junction disagree at one end, which may indicate a read error. The chain is built from TRBV2 and TRBJ2-7; TRBD1 agrees at 10 bases. The CDR3 spans 13 residues. The germline gives CDR1 SNHLY, CDR2 FYNNEI. The CDR3 coding sequence is TGTGCCAGCAGAGAAGACAGGGGGCTCGAGCAGTACTTC. Translating it yields CASREDRGLEQYF.

This clone has only a few counts. The chain joins TRBV7-8 to TRBJ2-7; unclear D gene. CDR3 size: 14 residues. Germline loops: CDR1 SGHVS, CDR2 FQNEAQ. V lost 1 base and J lost 2, with 9 bases in between. CDR3 nucleotide sequence: TGTGCCAGCAGCTTAGTTGCCTTAGCCTACGAGCAGTACTTC. This encodes CASSLVALAYEQYF.

This clone was counted between two and nine times. This chain joins TRBV6-5 and TRBJ1-1; TRBD1 matches at 10 bases. Losses at the gene ends were 4 bases for V and 5 bases for J; bases not matched to a gene: 7. Germline-derived CDR1 and CDR2 are MNHEY and SVGAGI. The CDR3 contains 15 residues. This CDR3 reads CASSSPTGGKTEAFF. The DNA of the CDR3 is TGTGCCAGCAGTTCTCCGACAGGGGGCAAGACTGAAGCTTTCTTT.

The chain couples TRBV9 to TRBJ1-2; no reliable D call. In germline, CDR1 is SGDLS, CDR2 YYNGEE. This CDR3 is built from 13 residues. V was trimmed by 4 bases and J by 4 bases, leaving 11 bases between them. The CDR3 DNA sequence: TGTGCCAGCAGCCCCGACGGGATCTATGGCTACACCTTC. Translating gives CASSPDGIYGYTF. Using reference TRBV9 and TRBJ1-2 for the parts outside the CDR3, the full variable domain is DSGVTQTPKHLITATGQRVTLRCSPRSGDLSVYWYQQSLDQGLQFLIQYYNGEERAKGNILERFSAQQFPDLHSELNLSSLELGDSALYFCASSPDGIYGYTFGSGTRLTVV.

A few counts support this clone. V gene TRBV27 combines with J gene TRBJ2-7, with 7 bases fitting TRBD2. Germline V lookup: CDR1 MNHEY, CDR2 SMNVEV (reference sequence). The V gene end was trimmed by 6 bases and the J gene end by 9 bases; junction bases not matched to a gene: 2. This CDR3 has 10 amino acids. This chain's CDR3 is CASRGGRQYF. The CDR3 DNA reads TGTGCCAGCAGGGGGGGGAGGCAGTACTTC.

The J gene is TRBJ2-3, the V gene TRBV4-2, with TRBD2 as a possible D gene (6 bases). Germline loops: CDR1 LGHNA, CDR2 YNFKEQ. The CDR3 contains 14 residues. V was trimmed by 6 bases and J by 1 base, leaving 11 bases between them. CDR3 nucleotides: TGTGCCAGCAGAATGGGACTGGGCACAGATACGCAGTATTTT. Its protein product is CASRMGLGTDTQYF.

V is TRBV27 and J is TRBJ1-1; unclear D gene. The V end lost 6 bases, the J end lost 7 bases, and 15 bases lay between the germline ends. The CDR3 is made up of 13 amino acids. CDR1 is MNHEY and CDR2 is SMNVEV in the germline V gene (reference sequence). The CDR3 sequence is CASSPLGGIEAFF. Written as DNA, the CDR3 is TGTGCCAGCAGCCCTTTGGGAGGGATTGAAGCTTTCTTT.

The rearrangement links TRBV2 to TRBJ2-7; TRBD1 aligns across 7 bases. The CDR3 has 14 residues. The germline V gene encodes CDR1 SNHLY and CDR2 FYNNEI. The J segment lost 2 bases and the V segment lost 6 bases, leaving 7 bases of the junction unmatched. The CDR3 DNA reads as TGTGCCAGCAGGGACTTAGGACAGGCCTACGAGCAGTACTTC. Its translation is CASRDLGQAYEQYF.